This TCR beta chain appears in the sequencing data of a study of blood T cell repertoires in COVID-19. In the study overall: PBMCs, B-cell-depleted T cells, or T cells provided the cDNA or gDNA that made up the material.

V shed 3 bases and J shed 4 bases, with 7 bases lying between them. This CDR3 is 12 amino acids long. Germline loops: CDR1 SQVTM, CDR2 ANQGSEA. Only in-frame clones appear in the TCRdb table, and some are missing; sequencing was by immunoSEQ multiplex PCR. The table includes fewer than 350,000 clones, approximately 80% detected once. This chain uses TRBV29-1 with TRBJ2-1; D call uncertain. Input material: peripheral blood. This clonotype originated in a woman aged 45-59 years with active or convalescent COVID-19. CDR3 protein: CSVDIAYNEQFF. The CDR3 bases are TGCAGCGTTGACATCGCGTACAATGAGCAGTTCTTC.